In its sample, the clone carrying this T cell receptor (beta chain) was seen once. What it recognizes is unknown. These data come from a study of vaccination effects on CD4 cells after COVID-19. Study details: Post-vaccine sampling took place a median of 72 days after the second dose. Study-level findings and limits: Vaccine- and infection-induced clones showed marked clonal contraction late following vaccination.

Here immunoSEQ multiplex PCR was the method, and the copy in TCRdb shows in-frame clones only, minus some. The repertoire holds tens of thousands of clones, with 81% as singletons. Within the ViraFEST assay, antigen-specific CD4+ T cells underwent expansion with viral peptide pools prior to sequencing. The culture ran for 10 days, and then CD4+ T cells were isolated. Two-dose BNT162b2 or mRNA-1273 vaccination was given to participants. A half-medium replacement with IL-2 medium was carried out on days 3 and 7. The germline CDR1 and CDR2 sequences are LGHNA and YSLEER. The V and J ends lost 3 bases and 0 bases, in that order; junction bases with no gene match: 11. This CDR3 contains 18 residues.

The gene calls are TRBV4-3 and TRBJ1-3, with TRBD1 matching over 7 bases. The clonotype comes from a human donor who received a COVID-19 vaccine. Source: CD4+ T cells from PBMCs cultured with HCoV-229E spike peptides, taken after COVID-19 vaccination. Written as DNA, the CDR3 is TGCGCCAGCAGCCAGAATATCAGGGGGGACCTCTCTGGAAACACCATATATTTT. Amino acid sequence: CASSQNIRGDLSGNTIYF.